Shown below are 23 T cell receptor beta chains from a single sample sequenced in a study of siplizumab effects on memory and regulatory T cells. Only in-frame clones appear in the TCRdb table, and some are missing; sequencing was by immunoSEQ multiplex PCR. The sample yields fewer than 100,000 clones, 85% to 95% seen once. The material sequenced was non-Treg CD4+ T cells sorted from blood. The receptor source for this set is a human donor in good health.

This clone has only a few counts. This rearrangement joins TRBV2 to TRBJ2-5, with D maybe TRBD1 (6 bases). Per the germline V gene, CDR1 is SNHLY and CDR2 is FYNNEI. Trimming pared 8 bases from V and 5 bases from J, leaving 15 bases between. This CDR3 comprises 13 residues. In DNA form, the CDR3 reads TGTGCCAGCTGTAGGGGCAGGGGTGAGACCCAGTACTTC. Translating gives CASCRGRGETQYF.

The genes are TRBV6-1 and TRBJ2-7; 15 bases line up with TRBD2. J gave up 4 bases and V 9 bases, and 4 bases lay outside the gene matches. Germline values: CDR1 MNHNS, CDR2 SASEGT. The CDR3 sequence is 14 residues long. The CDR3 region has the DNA TGTGCCAGTCTGGGACTAGCGGGGGGTTACGAGCAGTACTTC. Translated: CASLGLAGGYEQYF.

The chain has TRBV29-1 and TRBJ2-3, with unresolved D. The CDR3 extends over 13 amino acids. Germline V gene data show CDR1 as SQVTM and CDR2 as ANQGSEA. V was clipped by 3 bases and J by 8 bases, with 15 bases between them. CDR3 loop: CSVDGPRWGTQYF. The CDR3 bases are TGCAGCGTTGATGGGCCCCGTTGGGGTACGCAGTATTTT.

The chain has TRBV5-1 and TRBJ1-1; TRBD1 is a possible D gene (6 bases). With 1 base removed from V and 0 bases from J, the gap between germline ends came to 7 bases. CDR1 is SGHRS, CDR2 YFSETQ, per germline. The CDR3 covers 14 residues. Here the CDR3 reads CASSLTGMNTEAFF. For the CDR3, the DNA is TGCGCCAGCAGCTTGACAGGGATGAACACTGAAGCTTTCTTT.

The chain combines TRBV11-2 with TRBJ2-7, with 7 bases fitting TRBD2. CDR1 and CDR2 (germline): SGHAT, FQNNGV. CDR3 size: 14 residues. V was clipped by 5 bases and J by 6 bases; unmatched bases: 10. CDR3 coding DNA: TGTGCCAGCAGCGGGGAGCGGGGAGGAACCGAGCAGTACTTC. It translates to CASSGERGGTEQYF.

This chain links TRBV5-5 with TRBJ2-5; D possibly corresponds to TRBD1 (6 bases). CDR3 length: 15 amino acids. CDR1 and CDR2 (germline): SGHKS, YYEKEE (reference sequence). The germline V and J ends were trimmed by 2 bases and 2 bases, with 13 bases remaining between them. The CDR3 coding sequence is TGTGCCAGCAGCTTCACAGGGTTCCCTCAAGAGACCCAGTACTTC. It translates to CASSFTGFPQETQYF.

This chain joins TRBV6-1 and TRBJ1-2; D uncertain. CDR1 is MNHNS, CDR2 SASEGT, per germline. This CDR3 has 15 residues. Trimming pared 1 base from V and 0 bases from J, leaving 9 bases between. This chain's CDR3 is CASSEVGYTNYGYTF. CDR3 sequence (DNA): TGTGCCAGCAGTGAAGTGGGGTATACTAACTATGGCTACACCTTC.

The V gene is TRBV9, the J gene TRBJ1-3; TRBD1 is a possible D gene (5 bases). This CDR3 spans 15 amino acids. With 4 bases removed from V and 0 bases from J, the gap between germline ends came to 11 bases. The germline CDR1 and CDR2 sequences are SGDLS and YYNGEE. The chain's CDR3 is CASSPGGFSGNTIYF. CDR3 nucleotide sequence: TGTGCCAGCAGCCCGGGGGGATTCTCTGGAAACACCATATATTTT.

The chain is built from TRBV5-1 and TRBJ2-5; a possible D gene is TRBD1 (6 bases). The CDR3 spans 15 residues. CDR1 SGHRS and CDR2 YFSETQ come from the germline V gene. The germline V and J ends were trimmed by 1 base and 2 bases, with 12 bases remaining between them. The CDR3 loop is CASSLFPGEQETQYF. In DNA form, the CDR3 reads TGCGCCAGCAGCTTGTTCCCAGGGGAACAAGAGACCCAGTACTTC.

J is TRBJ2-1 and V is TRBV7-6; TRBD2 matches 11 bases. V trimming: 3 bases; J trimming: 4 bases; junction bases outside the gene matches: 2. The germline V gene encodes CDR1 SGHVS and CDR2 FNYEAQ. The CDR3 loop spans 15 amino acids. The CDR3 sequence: CASSLTSGAYNEQFF. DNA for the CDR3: TGTGCCAGCAGCTTGACTAGCGGGGCGTACAATGAGCAGTTCTTC.

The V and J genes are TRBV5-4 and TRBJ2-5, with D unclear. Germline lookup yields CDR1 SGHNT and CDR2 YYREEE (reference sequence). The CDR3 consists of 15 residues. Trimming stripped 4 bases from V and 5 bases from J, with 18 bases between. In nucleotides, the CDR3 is TGTGCCAGCAGCGTTAGGACGGGTACCAGGGAGACCCAGTACTTC. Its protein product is CASSVRTGTRETQYF.

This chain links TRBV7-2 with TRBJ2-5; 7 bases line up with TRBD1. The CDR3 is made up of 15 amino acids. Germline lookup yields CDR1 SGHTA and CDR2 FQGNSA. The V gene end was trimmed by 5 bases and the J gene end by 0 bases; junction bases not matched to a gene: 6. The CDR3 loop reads CASSIGGWYQETQYF. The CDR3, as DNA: TGTGCCAGCAGCATAGGGGGCTGGTACCAAGAGACCCAGTACTTC.

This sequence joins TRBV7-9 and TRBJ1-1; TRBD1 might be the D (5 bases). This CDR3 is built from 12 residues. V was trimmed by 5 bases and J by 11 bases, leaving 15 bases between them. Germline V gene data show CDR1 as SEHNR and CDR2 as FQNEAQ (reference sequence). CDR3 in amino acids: CASSPSQGKAFF. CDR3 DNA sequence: TGTGCCAGCAGCCCGTCCCAGGGCAAGGCTTTCTTT.

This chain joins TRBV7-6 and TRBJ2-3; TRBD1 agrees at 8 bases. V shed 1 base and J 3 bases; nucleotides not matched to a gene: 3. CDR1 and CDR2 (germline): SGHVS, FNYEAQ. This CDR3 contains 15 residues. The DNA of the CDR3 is TGTGCCAGCAGCTTAGGACAGGGGATAACAGATACGCAGTATTTT. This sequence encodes CASSLGQGITDTQYF.

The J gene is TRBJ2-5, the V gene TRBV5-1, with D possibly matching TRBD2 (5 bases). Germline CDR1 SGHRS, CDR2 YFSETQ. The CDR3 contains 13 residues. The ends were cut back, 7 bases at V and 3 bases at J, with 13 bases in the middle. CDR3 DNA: TGCGCCAGCTCGCCGGGAAACGAAGAGACCCAGTACTTC. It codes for CASSPGNEETQYF. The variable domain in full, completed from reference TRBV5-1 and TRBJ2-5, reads KAGVTQTPRYLIKTRGQQVTLSCSPISGHRSVSWYQQTPGQGLQFLFEYFSETQRNKGNFPGRFSGRQFSNSRSEMNVSTLELGDSALYLCASSPGNEETQYFGPGTRLLVL.

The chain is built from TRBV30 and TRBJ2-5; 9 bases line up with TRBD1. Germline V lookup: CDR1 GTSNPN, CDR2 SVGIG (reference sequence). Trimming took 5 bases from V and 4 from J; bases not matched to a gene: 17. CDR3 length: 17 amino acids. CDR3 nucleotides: TGTGCCTGGTTACCGGGACAGGGATACTCTGTCCTAGAGACCCAGTACTTC. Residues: CAWLPGQGYSVLETQYF.

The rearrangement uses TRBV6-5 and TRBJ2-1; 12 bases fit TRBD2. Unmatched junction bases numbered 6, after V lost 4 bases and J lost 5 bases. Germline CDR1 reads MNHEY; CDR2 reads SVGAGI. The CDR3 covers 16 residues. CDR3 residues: CASSSWTSGTHNEQFF. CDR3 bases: TGTGCCAGCAGTTCCTGGACTAGCGGGACCCACAATGAGCAGTTCTTC.

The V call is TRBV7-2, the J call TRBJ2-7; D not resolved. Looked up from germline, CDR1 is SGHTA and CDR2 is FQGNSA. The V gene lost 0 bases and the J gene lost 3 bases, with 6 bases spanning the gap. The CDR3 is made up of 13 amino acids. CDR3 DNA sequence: TGTGCCAGCAGCTTAGCTCACAGCTACGAGCAGTACTTC. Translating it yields CASSLAHSYEQYF.

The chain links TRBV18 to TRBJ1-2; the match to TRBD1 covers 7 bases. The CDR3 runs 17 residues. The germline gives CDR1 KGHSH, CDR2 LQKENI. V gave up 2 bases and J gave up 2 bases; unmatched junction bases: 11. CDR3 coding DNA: TGTGCCAGCTCACCAGAGGACAGGTTGGGGAGGAACTATGGCTACACCTTC. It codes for CASSPEDRLGRNYGYTF.

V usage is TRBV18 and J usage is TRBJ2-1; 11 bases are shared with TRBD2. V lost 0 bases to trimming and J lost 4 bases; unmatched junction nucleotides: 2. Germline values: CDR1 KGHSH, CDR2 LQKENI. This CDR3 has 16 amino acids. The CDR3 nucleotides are TGTGCCAGCTCACCACCGGGACTAGCGGAGTACAATGAGCAGTTCTTC. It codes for CASSPPGLAEYNEQFF.

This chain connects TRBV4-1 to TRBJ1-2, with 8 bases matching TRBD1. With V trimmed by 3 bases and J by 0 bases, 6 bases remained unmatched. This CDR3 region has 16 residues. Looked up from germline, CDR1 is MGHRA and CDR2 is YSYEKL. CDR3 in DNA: TGCGCCAGCAGCCAGCTCAGGGGGCAAGCTAACTATGGCTACACCTTC. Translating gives CASSQLRGQANYGYTF.

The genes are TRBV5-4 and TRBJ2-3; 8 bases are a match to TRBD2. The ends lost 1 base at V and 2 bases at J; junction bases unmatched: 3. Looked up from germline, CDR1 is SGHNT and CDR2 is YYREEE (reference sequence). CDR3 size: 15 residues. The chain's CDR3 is CASSLTSGITDTQYF. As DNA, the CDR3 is TGTGCCAGCAGCTTGACTAGCGGAATCACAGATACGCAGTATTTT.

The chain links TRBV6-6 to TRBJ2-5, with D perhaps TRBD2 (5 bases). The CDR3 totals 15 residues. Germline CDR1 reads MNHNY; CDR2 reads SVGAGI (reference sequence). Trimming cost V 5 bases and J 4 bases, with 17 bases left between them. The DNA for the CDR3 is TGTGCCAGCAGTCCCCGGGGTCGGGTGCGAGAGACCCAGTACTTC. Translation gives CASSPRGRVRETQYF.